The clone carrying this T cell receptor (beta chain) was seen a handful of times. This sample is drawn from a study of T-cell reconstitution after alpha-beta-depleted transplantation in children. The CDR3 totals 15 residues. J was trimmed by 3 bases and V by 5 bases; bases with no gene match: 9. Unique molecular identifiers were used in preparing the TCRbeta library. TCRdb re-derived calls from the PCR reads in MiXCR, one entry per CDR3 protein. The profile covers around 400,000 distinct CDR3 sequences, with just over 20% appearing a single time and 3.5% to 4% taken by the ten largest. Sequences were derived from PBMCs from the stem cell graft donor, sampled from the stem cell graft. This clonotype originated in a human donor who donated a stem cell graft to a child with acute myeloid leukemia. The V and J genes are TRBV12-3 or TRBV12-4 and TRBJ2-5; TRBD2 matches 7 bases. The CDR3 sequence: CASSSPGGLEETQYF. CDR3 in DNA: TGTGCCAGCAGTAGCCCCGGGGGGTTGGAAGAGACCCAGTACTTC.